This T cell receptor (beta chain) was identified in a study of CD8 T cells in Susac syndrome. Random hexamers were used to reverse transcribe roughly 0.5 to 1 ug of RNA. One entry per CDR3 protein results from TCRdb running MiXCR on the immunoSEQ multiplex PCR reads. The top ten clones hold approximately 0.093% of a sample with some 99,000 distinct CDR3 sequences, approximately 96% of them seen once. V was pared by 0 bases and J by 6 bases, with 6 bases of the junction left unmatched. CDR1 SGHTA and CDR2 FQGNSA come from the germline V gene. This CDR3 region has 15 residues. Sequences were obtained from CD4+ T cells from PBMCs. The chain recombines TRBV7-2 with TRBJ2-3; 7 bases fit TRBD1. This sequence originates from a human donor in good health. The CDR3 region is CASSLAHRGRDTQYF. CDR3 nucleotide sequence: TGTGCCAGCAGCTTAGCCCACAGGGGACGGGATACGCAGTATTTT.